This TCR beta chain appears in the sequencing data of a study of T cell repertoires in cytomegalovirus infection. Study summary: Peptides in the study included HLA-C-restricted and HLA-B-restricted CMV epitopes. Signatures in public TCR beta sequences pointed to both CMV infection and matching HLA type.

Findings of the study overall: Clonotype analysis showed dominance of the ex vivo response by HLA-C-restricted CMV-specific TCR beta clonotypes. Individuals carrying CMV plus the relevant HLA were identified by cumulative frequency of public TCR beta families.

Between the trimmed V and J ends, which lost 3 bases and 5 bases, there was a span of 8 bases. There are 14 residues in the CDR3. The germline CDR1 and CDR2 sequences are MNHEY and SMNVEV (reference sequence). TCRdb fed the reads into MiXCR, producing one record per CDR3 protein. The sample yields 40,000 to 55,000 distinct CDR3 sequences, around 20% seen once. As to this clonotype: Its antigen is undetermined.

This TCR derives from a human donor in good health (CMV status not recorded). Some clones in this sample may be carry-over from other donors' samples. The input for sequencing was CD8+ T cells from cultured PBMCs, taken from culture after CMV antigen stimulation. This sequence joins TRBV27 and TRBJ1-6, with D unclear. CDR3 nucleotides: TGTGCCAGCAGTTTTTGGCGGAATAATTCACCCCTCCACTTT. Amino acid sequence: CASSFWRNNSPLHF.